The 13 T cell receptor beta chains below were found in one sample sequenced in a study of T-cell reconstitution after alpha-beta-depleted transplantation in children. The authors prepared the TCRbeta library with unique molecular identifiers. MiXCR was run by TCRdb on the PCR reads, yielding one entry per CDR3 protein. The sample yields about 460,000 distinct CDR3 sequences, over 9.5% seen once. Sequenced here: PBMCs, sampled before TCRalphabeta/CD19-depleted stem cell transplant. These receptors were taken from a child younger than 10 with inherited bone marrow failure, due to receive a stem cell transplant.

The sample holds many counts of this clonotype. V gene TRBV5-5 combines with J gene TRBJ2-3, with D tentatively TRBD1 (6 bases). Trimming removed 0 bases at V and 4 bases at J, with 9 bases between. Germline CDR1 reads SGHKS; CDR2 reads YYEKEE (reference sequence). The CDR3 length is 14 residues. The CDR3 reads CASSLEGTSDTQYF. DNA for the CDR3: TGTGCCAGCAGCTTGGAGGGGACATCAGATACGCAGTATTTT.

The chain joins TRBV20-1 to TRBJ2-1; D uncertain. With 1 base removed from V and 4 bases from J, the gap between germline ends came to 14 bases. Germline loops: CDR1 DFQATT, CDR2 SNEGSKA (reference sequence). The CDR3 extends over 15 amino acids. The CDR3 DNA reads TGCAGTGCTAGAGCTTTTCTGAGCCCTTACAATGAGCAGTTCTTC. Its protein product is CSARAFLSPYNEQFF.

The table lists this clonotype with many counts. The chain is built from TRBV27 and TRBJ2-5; D possibly corresponds to TRBD2 (6 bases). This CDR3 region has 14 residues. From germline, CDR1 is MNHEY and CDR2 SMNVEV (reference sequence). Deletions cut 8 bases from V and 5 bases from J, with 18 bases between. The CDR3 nucleotides are TGTGCCAGCGGCCCCTCCGCGGGGCCGGAGACCCAGTACTTC. This sequence encodes CASGPSAGPETQYF.

This clonotype was seen ten or more times. This rearrangement joins TRBV29-1 to TRBJ1-1; a possible D gene is TRBD1 (5 bases). V gave up 4 bases and J gave up 0 bases, with 9 bases separating them. This CDR3 is 13 amino acids long. Germline loops: CDR1 SQVTM, CDR2 ANQGSEA. The CDR3 sequence is CSVGGTLNTEAFF. The CDR3 DNA sequence: TGCAGCGTTGGAGGGACTTTGAACACTGAAGCTTTCTTT.

This clonotype showed up many times. The chain recombines TRBV5-1 with TRBJ2-7; D uncertain. Trimming cost V 0 bases and J 7 bases, with 17 bases left between them. Germline V gene lookup returns CDR1 SGHRS and CDR2 YFSETQ. The CDR3 extends over 15 amino acids. CDR3 in amino acids: CASSLESGPRWEQYF. In nucleotides, the CDR3 is TGCGCCAGCAGCTTGGAATCCGGGCCCCGATGGGAGCAGTACTTC.

This clonotype was counted many times. The rearrangement uses TRBV5-1 and TRBJ2-7; 7 bases fit TRBD1. The ends lost 4 bases at V and 3 bases at J; junction bases unmatched: 4. Looked up from germline, CDR1 is SGHRS and CDR2 is YFSETQ. The CDR3 has 13 residues. The CDR3 sequence: CASSGTESYEQYF. Written as DNA, the CDR3 is TGCGCCAGCAGCGGGACAGAGAGCTACGAGCAGTACTTC.

There are many counts of this clonotype. J is TRBJ2-1 and V is TRBV12-3 or TRBV12-4; D is possibly TRBD2 (6 bases). This CDR3 region has 16 residues. Trimming pared 7 bases from V and 0 bases from J, leaving 16 bases between. CDR3 sequence: CASIRLVSSSYNEQFF. CDR3 sequence (DNA): TGTGCCAGCATCAGACTAGTCTCGAGCTCCTACAATGAGCAGTTCTTC.

This clonotype was observed many times. The gene calls are TRBV4-1 and TRBJ2-7, with 7 bases matching TRBD2. Germline trimming cut 4 bases from V and 6 bases from J; bases unmatched to any gene: 6. Germline-derived CDR1 and CDR2 are MGHRA and YSYEKL. The CDR3 spans 13 residues. In DNA, the CDR3 is TGCGCCAGCAGCCTGGGACTACCGGGCGAGCAGTACTTC. This codes for CASSLGLPGEQYF.

As for this clonotype: This could be a read error, since a much larger clone is one nucleotide away. V and J are TRBV27 and TRBJ2-7; 9 bases agree with TRBD1. Germline V CDR1 and CDR2: MNHEY, SMNVEV (reference sequence). J was trimmed by 2 bases and V by 0 bases; bases with no gene match: 2. The CDR3 loop spans 15 amino acids. The CDR3 coding sequence is TGTGCCAGCAGTTTATCGGGACAGGGTCCCTACGAGCAGTACTTC. Translating it yields CASSLSGQGPYEQYF.

This clonotype was seen only a few times. The genes are TRBV5-1 and TRBJ2-1; 10 positions match TRBD2. This CDR3 is 20 amino acids long. The J segment lost 0 bases and the V segment lost 0 bases, leaving 12 bases of the junction unmatched. Per germline, CDR1 SGHRS and CDR2 YFSETQ. Here the CDR3 reads CASSLADNSGRQSSYNEQFF. DNA for the CDR3: TGCGCCAGCAGCTTGGCCGATAATAGCGGGAGGCAAAGCTCCTACAATGAGCAGTTCTTC.

The chain couples TRBV2 to TRBJ2-1; the D is unclear. CDR1 is SNHLY, CDR2 FYNNEI, per germline. The V gene lost 6 bases and the J gene lost 12 bases, with 12 bases spanning the gap. This CDR3 comprises 11 residues. CDR3 sequence: CASRSGPWQFF. The DNA of the CDR3 is TGTGCCAGCAGGAGTGGTCCGTGGCAGTTCTTC.

This clonotype has at least ten counts. The V and J genes are TRBV29-1 and TRBJ2-7; 10 positions agree with TRBD1. V gave up 6 bases and J gave up 4 bases; unmatched junction bases: 9. The CDR3 sequence is 14 residues long. The germline V gene has CDR1 SQVTM and CDR2 ANQGSEA. The CDR3 DNA reads as TGCAGCGTGGGTCCCAGACAGGGGGCTTACGAGCAGTACTTC. Its translation: CSVGPRQGAYEQYF.

This clonotype was seen repeatedly, ten times or more. The chain has TRBV7-9 and TRBJ2-1; TRBD1 is a possible D gene (6 bases). The V gene lost 5 bases and the J gene lost 1 base, with 15 bases spanning the gap. From germline, CDR1 is SEHNR and CDR2 FQNEAQ (reference sequence). This CDR3 is built from 16 residues. For the CDR3, the DNA is TGTGCCAGCAGCGTTATTCCAGGACAGTCCTACAATGAGCAGTTCTTC. Residues: CASSVIPGQSYNEQFF.